A selection of T cell receptor beta chains follows, all from one sample in a study of T cell responses to AZD1222 COVID-19 vaccine. Libraries were prepared by immunoSEQ multiplex PCR; TCRdb keeps only in-frame clonotypes and omits some of them. This table has 95,000 to 150,000 clones, under 90% appearing once. This material consisted of peripheral blood, taken on day 0 of AZD1222 vaccination. Every receptor here comes from an adult in good health. The CDR3 runs from the conserved cysteine through the conserved F or W. The order of the fields is J gene, D gene, clone size, V gene, CDR3 DNA, CDR3 protein. D genes are given only for firm matches. Clone size is shown for a subset of rows, as once, few, many or a class of expanded clone.

J gene: TRBJ1-5
D gene: .
clone size: .
V gene: TRBV6-1
CDR3 DNA: TGTGCCAGCAGTGAAGCCTGGGGTAATCAGCCCCAGCATTTT
CDR3 protein: CASSEAWGNQPQHF

J gene: TRBJ2-7
D gene: .
clone size: .
V gene: TRBV5-1
CDR3 DNA: TGCGCCAGCAGCTTGATGAACGACGGCGAGCAGTACTTC
CDR3 protein: CASSLMNDGEQYF

J gene: TRBJ1-2
D gene: .
clone size: .
V gene: TRBV10-1
CDR3 DNA: TGCGCCAGCAGCGGAGAGGATTTGGGTGGCTACACCTTC
CDR3 protein: CASSGEDLGGYTF

J gene: TRBJ2-7
D gene: TRBD2
clone size: .
V gene: TRBV7-9
CDR3 DNA: TGTGCCAGCAGCTCCCGGACTAGCGAGAACTCCTACGAGCAGTACTTC
CDR3 protein: CASSSRTSENSYEQYF

J gene: TRBJ1-2
D gene: .
clone size: .
V gene: TRBV6-5
CDR3 DNA: TGTGCCAGCAGTTACTTCCCGGGGCCCTATGGCTACACCTTC
CDR3 protein: CASSYFPGPYGYTF

J gene: TRBJ2-7
D gene: .
clone size: .
V gene: TRBV27
CDR3 DNA: TGTGCCAGCAGGACCGCGACAGCCTACGAGCAGTACTTC
CDR3 protein: CASRTATAYEQYF

J gene: TRBJ1-2
D gene: TRBD1
clone size: .
V gene: TRBV24-1
CDR3 DNA: TGTGCCACCAGTGACCATAGAACAGGGGGCGCAGATGGCTACACCTTC
CDR3 protein: CATSDHRTGGADGYTF

J gene: TRBJ2-7
D gene: .
clone size: .
V gene: TRBV6-5
CDR3 DNA: TGTGCCAGCAGGCCGGGGGCGGTTGATAACTACGAGCAGTACTTC
CDR3 protein: CASRPGAVDNYEQYF

J gene: TRBJ2-2
D gene: TRBD2
clone size: .
V gene: TRBV6-2/TRBV6-3
CDR3 DNA: TGTGCCAGCAGTCCCACTAGCGGAAACACCGGGGAGCTGTTTTTT
CDR3 protein: CASSPTSGNTGELFF

J gene: TRBJ1-2
D gene: .
clone size: .
V gene: TRBV7-9
CDR3 DNA: TGTGCCAGCAGCTTCGGAAGTCTCTATGGCTACACCTTC
CDR3 protein: CASSFGSLYGYTF

J gene: TRBJ2-5
D gene: TRBD2
clone size: once
V gene: TRBV14
CDR3 DNA: TGTGCCAGCAGCCAAGAGGGAAGTCTAGCGGGAGTTTCGGAGACCCAGTACTTC
CDR3 protein: CASSQEGSLAGVSETQYF

J gene: TRBJ1-5
D gene: .
clone size: .
V gene: TRBV7-6
CDR3 DNA: TGTGCCAGCAGCTTAGAACCCACGGACGGGATAAGCAATCAGCCCCAGCATTTT
CDR3 protein: CASSLEPTDGISNQPQHF

J gene: TRBJ2-1
D gene: TRBD1
clone size: .
V gene: TRBV5-1
CDR3 DNA: TGCGCCAGCAGTACCGGGACAGCCCACAATGAGCAGTTCTTC
CDR3 protein: CASSTGTAHNEQFF

J gene: TRBJ2-7
D gene: .
clone size: .
V gene: TRBV6-5
CDR3 DNA: TGTGCCAGCAGTTACTACCGGGACTCCTACGAGCAGTACTTC
CDR3 protein: CASSYYRDSYEQYF

J gene: TRBJ1-4
D gene: .
clone size: .
V gene: TRBV28
CDR3 DNA: TGTGCCAGCAGCGCTGGAGGGGCCCTTAATGAAAAACTGTTTTTT
CDR3 protein: CASSAGGALNEKLFF

J gene: TRBJ1-2
D gene: .
clone size: .
V gene: TRBV2
CDR3 DNA: TGTGCCAGCAGAGGGCAGGGACACACCAACTATGGCTACACCTTC
CDR3 protein: CASRGQGHTNYGYTF

J gene: TRBJ2-7
D gene: .
clone size: .
V gene: TRBV24-1
CDR3 DNA: TGTGCCACCAGTGATTCAGGGGCGGGGACCGCCGCCTACGAGCAGTACTTC
CDR3 protein: CATSDSGAGTAAYEQYF

J gene: TRBJ1-3
D gene: .
clone size: .
V gene: TRBV3-1/TRBV3-2
CDR3 DNA: TGTGCCAGCAGCCAAGATGTGGTACACACCATATATTTT
CDR3 protein: CASSQDVVHTIYF

J gene: TRBJ2-7
D gene: TRBD2
clone size: .
V gene: TRBV5-8
CDR3 DNA: TGTGCCAGCAGCTTGGGCGGGAGGAGCTCCTACGAGCAGTACTTC
CDR3 protein: CASSLGGRSSYEQYF

J gene: TRBJ2-3
D gene: .
clone size: few
V gene: TRBV11-3
CDR3 DNA: TGTGCCAGCAGTGACAGAGGGGCGTTGACAGATACGCAGTATTTT
CDR3 protein: CASSDRGALTDTQYF

J gene: TRBJ1-6
D gene: .
clone size: .
V gene: TRBV7-9
CDR3 DNA: TGTGCCAGCAGCACCGGGGCCAATTCACCCCTCCACTTT
CDR3 protein: CASSTGANSPLHF

J gene: TRBJ1-1
D gene: .
clone size: .
V gene: TRBV11-3
CDR3 DNA: TGTGCCACAGGAGGGGGGAAAAACACTGAAGCTTTCTTT
CDR3 protein: CATGGGKNTEAFF

J gene: TRBJ1-2
D gene: .
clone size: .
V gene: TRBV7-9
CDR3 DNA: TGTGCCAGCAGCTTAGGGGGCAATTACGGCTATGGCTACACCTTC
CDR3 protein: CASSLGGNYGYGYTF

J gene: TRBJ2-3
D gene: TRBD2
clone size: .
V gene: TRBV11-2
CDR3 DNA: TGTGCCAGCAGCCGAGGCAGCGGGAGAGCCACAGATACGCAGTATTTT
CDR3 protein: CASSRGSGRATDTQYF

J gene: TRBJ1-6
D gene: TRBD1
clone size: .
V gene: TRBV30
CDR3 DNA: TGTGCCTGGAGGTCTGGTACAGGGGATTCACCCCTCCACTTT
CDR3 protein: CAWRSGTGDSPLHF

J gene: TRBJ2-1
D gene: .
clone size: .
V gene: TRBV7-9
CDR3 DNA: .
CDR3 protein: CASSSSGTNEQFF

J gene: TRBJ1-5
D gene: .
clone size: .
V gene: TRBV27
CDR3 DNA: TGTGCCAGCAGCCGGGACACCATTAGCAATCAGCCCCAGCATTTT
CDR3 protein: CASSRDTISNQPQHF

J gene: TRBJ1-2
D gene: .
clone size: .
V gene: TRBV27
CDR3 DNA: TGTGCCAGCAGTTCAAATTTCGGAGGTTATGGCTACACCTTC
CDR3 protein: CASSSNFGGYGYTF

J gene: TRBJ2-3
D gene: .
clone size: .
V gene: TRBV30
CDR3 DNA: TGTGCCTGGAGTGTAACAGATACGCAGTATTTT
CDR3 protein: CAWSVTDTQYF

J gene: TRBJ2-2
D gene: TRBD2
clone size: .
V gene: TRBV19
CDR3 DNA: TGTGCCAGTAGTATGGCCGGACTAGCGGGGGGTTCGAACACCGGGGAGCTGTTTTTT
CDR3 protein: CASSMAGLAGGSNTGELFF

J gene: TRBJ2-2
D gene: .
clone size: .
V gene: TRBV7-6
CDR3 DNA: TGTGCCAGCAGTCAACAGCCAGGGGTTACCGGGGAGCTGTTTTTT
CDR3 protein: CASSQQPGVTGELFF

J gene: TRBJ2-2
D gene: TRBD2
clone size: .
V gene: TRBV4-1
CDR3 DNA: TGCGCCAGCAGCCGCGGACTAGCGGGGATAACGAACACCGGGGAGCTGTTTTTT
CDR3 protein: CASSRGLAGITNTGELFF

J gene: TRBJ1-5
D gene: .
clone size: .
V gene: TRBV19
CDR3 DNA: TGTGCCGGCTCGGGGGGGGCTAGGCAGCCCCAGCATTTT
CDR3 protein: CAGSGGARQPQHF

J gene: TRBJ2-7
D gene: .
clone size: .
V gene: TRBV7-9
CDR3 DNA: TGTGCCAGCAGCGCAAGCCGGAGACCCGCCTACGAGCAGTACTTC
CDR3 protein: CASSASRRPAYEQYF

J gene: TRBJ1-5
D gene: TRBD1
clone size: .
V gene: TRBV2
CDR3 DNA: TGTGCCAGCAGTGTCGGGACAGGGGGCCAGCCCCAGCATTTT
CDR3 protein: CASSVGTGGQPQHF

J gene: TRBJ1-2
D gene: TRBD1
clone size: .
V gene: TRBV7-9
CDR3 DNA: TGTGCCAGCAGCCATACCGGGACAGGGGTTCGAGGCTACACCTTC
CDR3 protein: CASSHTGTGVRGYTF

J gene: TRBJ1-5
D gene: .
clone size: .
V gene: TRBV19
CDR3 DNA: TGTGCCACATCAGGGTGGGCGGACAATCAGCCCCAGCATTTT
CDR3 protein: CATSGWADNQPQHF

J gene: TRBJ2-1
D gene: TRBD2
clone size: .
V gene: TRBV11-1
CDR3 DNA: TGTGCCAGCAGCTTAAGTCCTAGCGGGGGTGAGCAGTTCTTC
CDR3 protein: CASSLSPSGGEQFF

J gene: TRBJ2-7
D gene: TRBD1
clone size: .
V gene: TRBV29-1
CDR3 DNA: TGCAGCGTTCTTTTAGGGACAGGGGTTTACGAGCAGTACTTC
CDR3 protein: CSVLLGTGVYEQYF

J gene: TRBJ2-3
D gene: TRBD1
clone size: once
V gene: TRBV12-5
CDR3 DNA: TGTGCTAGTGGTTTAGGACAGGGACGGAGCACAGATACGCAGTATTTT
CDR3 protein: CASGLGQGRSTDTQYF

J gene: TRBJ1-4
D gene: TRBD1
clone size: .
V gene: TRBV5-8
CDR3 DNA: TGTGCCAGCAGCTCGTGGACAGGGGGTGGTGAAAAACTGTTTTTT
CDR3 protein: CASSSWTGGGEKLFF

J gene: TRBJ2-7
D gene: TRBD1
clone size: .
V gene: TRBV27
CDR3 DNA: TGTGCCAGCAGTAGAATCTCCGGGACAGGCTTCTACGAGCAGTACTTC
CDR3 protein: CASSRISGTGFYEQYF

J gene: TRBJ2-4
D gene: .
clone size: .
V gene: TRBV3-1/TRBV3-2
CDR3 DNA: TGTGCCAGCAGCCCACAGGGAGGCAAAAACATTCAGTACTTC
CDR3 protein: CASSPQGGKNIQYF

J gene: TRBJ2-7
D gene: .
clone size: few
V gene: TRBV10-3
CDR3 DNA: TGTGCCAGCACAATATTCAGCTCCTACGAGCAGTACTTC
CDR3 protein: CASTIFSSYEQYF

J gene: TRBJ1-2
D gene: .
clone size: .
V gene: TRBV28
CDR3 DNA: TGTGCCAGCAGTTTATTCCCGGTACTGGACAGCCGAACCTATGGCTACACCTTC
CDR3 protein: CASSLFPVLDSRTYGYTF

J gene: TRBJ1-3
D gene: .
clone size: .
V gene: TRBV10-1
CDR3 DNA: TGCGCCAGCAGTGAAGCAGGGAATGGAAACACCATATATTTT
CDR3 protein: CASSEAGNGNTIYF

J gene: TRBJ2-1
D gene: TRBD2
clone size: .
V gene: TRBV7-2
CDR3 DNA: TGTGCCAGCAGCCGCCATCTAGCGGGAGTAGGCAATGAGCAGTTCTTC
CDR3 protein: CASSRHLAGVGNEQFF

J gene: TRBJ1-2
D gene: .
clone size: .
V gene: TRBV5-1
CDR3 DNA: TGCGCCAGCAGCCCTGGGGGTGGCAGCCTTTTTGGCTACACCTTC
CDR3 protein: CASSPGGGSLFGYTF

J gene: TRBJ2-2
D gene: .
clone size: .
V gene: TRBV2
CDR3 DNA: TGTGCCAGCTCCTTGAACACCGGGGAGCTGTTTTTT
CDR3 protein: CASSLNTGELFF

J gene: TRBJ1-3
D gene: .
clone size: .
V gene: TRBV23-1
CDR3 DNA: TGCGCCAGCAGTCTGCAGTCTGGAAACACCATATATTTT
CDR3 protein: CASSLQSGNTIYF

J gene: TRBJ2-2
D gene: .
clone size: once
V gene: TRBV24-1
CDR3 DNA: TGTGCCACCAGTGATTTTCAGGCAGGGTCTTACACCGGGGAGCTGTTTTTT
CDR3 protein: CATSDFQAGSYTGELFF

J gene: TRBJ1-5
D gene: TRBD1
clone size: .
V gene: TRBV28
CDR3 DNA: TGTGCCAGCAGCCGTGAGACAGGGGGCTCGGGTCAGCCCCAGCATTTT
CDR3 protein: CASSRETGGSGQPQHF

J gene: TRBJ1-4
D gene: .
clone size: .
V gene: TRBV6-1
CDR3 DNA: TGTGCCAGCAGTGACCTACGAAAACTGTTTTTT
CDR3 protein: CASSDLRKLFF

J gene: TRBJ1-1
D gene: .
clone size: .
V gene: TRBV29-1
CDR3 DNA: TGCAGCGCTGGTACAGGAGAAGCTTTCTTT
CDR3 protein: CSAGTGEAFF

J gene: TRBJ2-7
D gene: .
clone size: few
V gene: TRBV2
CDR3 DNA: TGTGCCAGCAGTGGAATAGGCAGCCCGAAGACCGAGCAGTACTTC
CDR3 protein: CASSGIGSPKTEQYF

J gene: TRBJ2-1
D gene: .
clone size: .
V gene: TRBV11-2
CDR3 DNA: TGTGCCAGCAGCTTAGAAACTAGTATTGGCAATGAGCAGTTCTTC
CDR3 protein: CASSLETSIGNEQFF

J gene: TRBJ2-2
D gene: .
clone size: .
V gene: TRBV3-1/TRBV3-2
CDR3 DNA: TGTGCCAGCAGCCAAGGAGGGTCAGGCCCTAACACCGGGGAGCTGTTTTTT
CDR3 protein: CASSQGGSGPNTGELFF

J gene: TRBJ2-7
D gene: TRBD1
clone size: .
V gene: TRBV14
CDR3 DNA: TGTGCCAGCAGCCAAGATGGGACAGGAAAGGGGCTCTCCTACGAGCAGTACTTC
CDR3 protein: CASSQDGTGKGLSYEQYF

J gene: TRBJ2-1
D gene: TRBD1
clone size: .
V gene: TRBV5-6
CDR3 DNA: TGTGCCAGCAGCCCGGGGACAGACTACAATGAGCAGTTCTTC
CDR3 protein: CASSPGTDYNEQFF

J gene: TRBJ2-2
D gene: TRBD1
clone size: once
V gene: TRBV2
CDR3 DNA: TGTGCCAGCAGTTCCCGGACAGGCACCGGGGAGCTGTTTTTT
CDR3 protein: CASSSRTGTGELFF